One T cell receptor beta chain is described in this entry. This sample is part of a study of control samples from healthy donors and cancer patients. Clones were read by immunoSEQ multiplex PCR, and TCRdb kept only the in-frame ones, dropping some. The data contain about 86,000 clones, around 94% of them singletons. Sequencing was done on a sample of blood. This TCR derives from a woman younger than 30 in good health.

The CDR3 spells CASSLQQAAGELFF. The CDR3 DNA reads as TGCGCCAGCAGCTTACAACAGGCCGCCGGGGAGCTGTTTTTT. The V and J genes are TRBV5-1 and TRBJ2-2, with a weak D call TRBD1 (5 bases). Germline values: CDR1 SGHRS, CDR2 YFSETQ. This CDR3 region has 14 residues. Trimming removed 2 bases from V and 6 bases from J, with 11 bases in between.